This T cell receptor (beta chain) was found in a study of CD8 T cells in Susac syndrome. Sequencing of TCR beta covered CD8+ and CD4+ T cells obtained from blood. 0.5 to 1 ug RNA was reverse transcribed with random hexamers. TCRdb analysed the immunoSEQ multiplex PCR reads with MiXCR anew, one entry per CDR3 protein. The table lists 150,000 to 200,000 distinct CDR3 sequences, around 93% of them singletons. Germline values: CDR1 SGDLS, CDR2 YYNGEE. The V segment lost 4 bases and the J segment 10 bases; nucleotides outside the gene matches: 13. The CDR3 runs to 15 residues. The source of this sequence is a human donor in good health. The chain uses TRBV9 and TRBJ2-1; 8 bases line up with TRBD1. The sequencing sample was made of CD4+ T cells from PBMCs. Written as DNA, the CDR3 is TGTGCCAGCAGCTTGGGAGGACAGGGTAGAGACGAGCAGTTCTTC. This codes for CASSLGGQGRDEQFF.